Given below is one T cell receptor (beta chain) in context. Antigen unknown. Donors counted as nominally healthy when sampled, yet unrecorded immune exposures were likely. The data stem from a study of cytomegalovirus exposure and HLA in healthy donors. Study conclusions and caveats: Immune exposure information comprised only CMV serostatus. Analyses of presence/absence relied on an assumption of roughly uniform sequencing depth across donors. Later findings reportedly placed an Asian-associated ancestry cluster below the approximately 650-donor mean for N-insertions.

PCR primers comprised 60 Vbeta and 13 Jbeta primers. This table comes from immunoSEQ multiplex PCR, and its TCRdb copy is limited to in-frame clones, with some not included. The sample yields approximately 240,000 clones, 77% seen once. This TCR was sampled from a woman in her fifties or sixties in good health and CMV-seropositive. Sequencing was carried out using PBMCs.

CDR3 nucleotide sequence: TGTGCCAGCACCCAGGGTGGTCTAGGTTACAATGAGCAGTTCTTC. This encodes CASTQGGLGYNEQFF. The rearrangement links TRBV5-4 to TRBJ2-1; D is possibly TRBD1 (5 bases). This CDR3 comprises 15 residues. Trimming pared 6 bases from V and 4 bases from J, leaving 17 bases between. Germline V gene lookup returns CDR1 SGHNT and CDR2 YYREEE (reference sequence). The whole variable domain, filled in from reference TRBV5-4 and TRBJ2-1, reads ETGVTQSPTHLIKTRGQQVTLRCSSQSGHNTVSWYQQALGQGPQFIFQYYREEENGRGNFPPRFSGLQFPNYSSELNVNALELDDSALYLCASTQGGLGYNEQFFGPGTRLTVL.